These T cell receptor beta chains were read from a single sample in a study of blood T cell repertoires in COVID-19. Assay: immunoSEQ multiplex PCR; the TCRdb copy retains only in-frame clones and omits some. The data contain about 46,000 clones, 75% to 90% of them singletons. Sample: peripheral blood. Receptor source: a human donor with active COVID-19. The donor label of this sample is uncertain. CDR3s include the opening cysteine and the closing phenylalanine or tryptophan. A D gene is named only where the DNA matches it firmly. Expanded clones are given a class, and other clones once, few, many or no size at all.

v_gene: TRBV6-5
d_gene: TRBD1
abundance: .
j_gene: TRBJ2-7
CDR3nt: TGTGCCAGCACCAAGACGACAGGGGGCGAATACGAGCAGTACTTC
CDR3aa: CASTKTTGGEYEQYF

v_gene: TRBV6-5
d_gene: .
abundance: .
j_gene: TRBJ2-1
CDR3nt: TGTGCCAGCAGTTGGGACAACTCCTACAATGAGCAGTTCTTC
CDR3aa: CASSWDNSYNEQFF

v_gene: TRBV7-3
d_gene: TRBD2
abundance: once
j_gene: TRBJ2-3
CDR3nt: TGTGCCAGCAGCTTCACTAGCGGGGGGGCAGATACGCAGTATTTT
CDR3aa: CASSFTSGGADTQYF

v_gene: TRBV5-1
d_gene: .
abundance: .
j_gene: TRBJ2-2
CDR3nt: TGCGCCAGCAGCTTGGAAGGGACTTGGGAGCTGTTTTTT
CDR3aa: CASSLEGTWELFF

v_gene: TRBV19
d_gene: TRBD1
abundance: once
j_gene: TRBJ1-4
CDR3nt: TGTGCCAGTAGTATGATCGGGACAGGCCTCGGGCACCCAACTAATGAAAAACTGTTTTTT
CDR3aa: CASSMIGTGLGHPTNEKLFF

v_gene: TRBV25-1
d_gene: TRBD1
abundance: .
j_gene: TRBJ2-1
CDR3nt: TGTGCCAGCAGTGCCGGGACAGCTTCCTACAATGAGCAGTTCTTC
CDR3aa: CASSAGTASYNEQFF

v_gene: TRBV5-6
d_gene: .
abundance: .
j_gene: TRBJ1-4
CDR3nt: TGTGCCAGCAGCTTGGTAAGGGGCATAAAAGAAAAACTGTTTTTT
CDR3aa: CASSLVRGIKEKLFF

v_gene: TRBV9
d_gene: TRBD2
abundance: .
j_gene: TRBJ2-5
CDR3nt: TGTGCCAGCAGCGAGACTAGCGGGGGGGCCCTAGAGACCCAGTACTTC
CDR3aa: CASSETSGGALETQYF

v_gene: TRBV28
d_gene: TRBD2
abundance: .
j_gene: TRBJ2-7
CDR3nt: TGTGCCAGCAGGAGACTAGCGGGAGAGGGCTACGAGCAGTACTTC
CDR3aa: CASRRLAGEGYEQYF

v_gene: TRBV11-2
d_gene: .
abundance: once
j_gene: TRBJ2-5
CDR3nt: TGTGCCAGCGGCCCCGGGAACCAAGAGACCCAGTACTTC
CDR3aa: CASGPGNQETQYF

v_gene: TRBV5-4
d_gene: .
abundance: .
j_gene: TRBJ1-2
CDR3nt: TGTGCCAGCAGCTTGGGACTCTTTAACTATGGCTACACCTTC
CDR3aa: CASSLGLFNYGYTF

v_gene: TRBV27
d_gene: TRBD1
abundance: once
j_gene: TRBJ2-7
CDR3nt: TGTGCCAGCAGTTTAACAGGGGTGCTTGTCTACGAGCAGTACTTC
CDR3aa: CASSLTGVLVYEQYF

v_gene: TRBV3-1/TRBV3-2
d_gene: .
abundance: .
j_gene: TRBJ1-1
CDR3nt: TGTGCCAGCAGCCAAGTCCCGGCCGGGGCTGAAGCTTTCTTT
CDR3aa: CASSQVPAGAEAFF

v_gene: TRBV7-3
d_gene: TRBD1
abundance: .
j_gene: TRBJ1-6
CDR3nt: TGTGCCAGCAGCCTAGACAGGGTTTCACCCCTCCACTTT
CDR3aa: CASSLDRVSPLHF